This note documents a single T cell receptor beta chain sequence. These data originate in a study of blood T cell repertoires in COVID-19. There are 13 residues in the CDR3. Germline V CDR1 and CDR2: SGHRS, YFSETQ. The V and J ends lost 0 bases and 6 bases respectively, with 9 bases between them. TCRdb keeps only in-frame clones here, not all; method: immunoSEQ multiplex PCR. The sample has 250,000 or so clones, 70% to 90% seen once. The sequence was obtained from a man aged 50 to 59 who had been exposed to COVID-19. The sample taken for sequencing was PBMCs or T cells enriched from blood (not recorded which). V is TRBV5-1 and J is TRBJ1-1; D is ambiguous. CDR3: CASSLVAGAEAFF. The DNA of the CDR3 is TGCGCCAGCAGCTTGGTGGCCGGGGCTGAAGCTTTCTTT.